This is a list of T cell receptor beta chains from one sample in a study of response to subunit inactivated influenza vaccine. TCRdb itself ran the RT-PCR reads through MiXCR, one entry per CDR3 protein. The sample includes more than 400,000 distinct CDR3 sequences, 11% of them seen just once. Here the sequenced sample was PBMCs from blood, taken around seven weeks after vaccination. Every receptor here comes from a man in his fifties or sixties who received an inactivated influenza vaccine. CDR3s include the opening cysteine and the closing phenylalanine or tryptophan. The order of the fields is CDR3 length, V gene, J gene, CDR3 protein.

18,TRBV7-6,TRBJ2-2,CASSLGSSGRTNTGELFF
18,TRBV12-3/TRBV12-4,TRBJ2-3,CASSFRGITLSSTDTQYF
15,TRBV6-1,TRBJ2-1,CASRHTSGSYNEQFF
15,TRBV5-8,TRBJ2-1,CASSLQDRGGNEQFF
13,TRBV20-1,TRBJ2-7,CSAETGPLTEQYF
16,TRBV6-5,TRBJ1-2,CASSYSLPGHDYGYTF
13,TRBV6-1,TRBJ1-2,CASRAGGGYGYTF
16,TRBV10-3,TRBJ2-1,CAITRVFRGDHNEQFF
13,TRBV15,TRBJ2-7,CATKATQGYEQYF
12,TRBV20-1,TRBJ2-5,CSASGLAETQYF
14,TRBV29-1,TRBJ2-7,CSVTSGRLRYEQYF
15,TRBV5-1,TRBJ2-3,CASSSGDRYSDTQYF
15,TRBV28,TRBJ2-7,CASSLGGTGGNEQYF
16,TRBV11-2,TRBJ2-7,CASSLGRGRMSYEQYF